The clone carrying this T cell receptor beta chain was detected ten times or more. No antigen is known for it. CDR3 length: 14 amino acids. The V gene lost 1 base and the J gene lost 3 bases, with 9 bases spanning the gap. Germline loops: CDR1 MDHEN, CDR2 SYDVKM. This entry comes from a study of T-cell reconstitution after alpha-beta-depleted transplantation in children. General study points: The main origin of T-cell counts and diversity one year after transplant was newly produced T cells. Roughly two months post-transplant, alpha-beta T cells reportedly originated from several hundred graft clones that had expanded. Some patients showed high day-60 TCRbeta diversity, which derived from surviving recipient T cells and thymic progenitors.

Unique molecular identifiers tagged the TCRbeta library. TCRdb analysed the PCR reads with MiXCR anew, one entry per CDR3 protein. The sample includes 95,000 to 120,000 distinct CDR3 sequences, roughly 6.1% seen only once; the top ten take roughly 24%. This receptor was taken from a male patient between 2 and 10 years old who had a stem cell transplant for acute lymphoblastic leukemia, so the T cells may come from the graft donor. V and J are TRBV28 and TRBJ1-1; weak D call: TRBD1 (6 bases). This specimen was PBMCs, mostly from graft donor cells, taken 360 days after TCRalphabeta/CD19-depleted stem cell transplant. CDR3 in DNA: TGTGCCAGCAGTTTATACAGGGCCTACACTGAAGCTTTCTTT. It encodes CASSLYRAYTEAFF.